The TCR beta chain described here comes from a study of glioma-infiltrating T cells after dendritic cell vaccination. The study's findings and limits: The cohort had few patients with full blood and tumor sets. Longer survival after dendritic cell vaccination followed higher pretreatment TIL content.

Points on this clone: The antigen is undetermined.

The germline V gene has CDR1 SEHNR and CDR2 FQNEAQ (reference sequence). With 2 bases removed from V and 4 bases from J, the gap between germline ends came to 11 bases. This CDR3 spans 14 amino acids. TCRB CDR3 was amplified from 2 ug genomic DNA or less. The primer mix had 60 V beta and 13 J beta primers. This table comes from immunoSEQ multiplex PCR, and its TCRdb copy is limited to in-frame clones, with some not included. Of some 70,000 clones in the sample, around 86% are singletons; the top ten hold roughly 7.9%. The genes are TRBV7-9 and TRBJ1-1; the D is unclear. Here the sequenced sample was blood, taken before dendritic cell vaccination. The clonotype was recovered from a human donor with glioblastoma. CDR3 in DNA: TGTGCCAGCAGCTTAACTAGTGCCGGCACTGAAGCTTTCTTT. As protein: CASSLTSAGTEAFF.